This T cell receptor beta chain came from a study of neurological immune-mediated disorders (dated by TCRdb to 2018 to 2020). About the study as a whole: Peripheral blood TCR-beta repertoires from HTLV-I-associated myelopathy (HAM/TSP) patients, multiple sclerosis patients and healthy controls were compared by UMI-based sequencing. The cohort comprised 60 to 75 subjects: 14 HAM/TSP patients, around 34 multiple sclerosis patients and about 20 healthy controls. The approximately 100 TCR-beta libraries included longitudinal samples, technical triplicates and paired sorted CD4+ and CD8+ T-cell subsets alongside PBMC samples. What the study reported, not specific to this receptor: Across subjects, expanded clones never shared an identical CDR3 amino acid sequence, which suggests that the TCR-beta repertoires in every group were private. TCR clonal expansion was greatest in HAM/TSP patients and smallest in MS patients, who ranked below even healthy controls.

This clonotype was recorded a few times. It lacks a known antigen. Base qualities are not recorded, but no much larger clone differs from it by a single base. cDNA synthesis used template-switch 5'RACE with a primer carrying a 10-nucleotide random unique molecular identifier tagging each TCR transcript. Every sequencing run yielded over 170 million TCR-beta sequences covering 15-18 subjects. The RNeasy kit was used to extract total RNA. The KAPA Real-time Library Amplification kit was used to amplify TCR-beta VDJ regions with primers targeting the TCR constant region and the 5'RACE anchor. Sample indexes and Illumina adaptors were added in a first PCR, and a second PCR then increased library yield. The roughly 650 bp TCR product was size-selected on a 2% E-gel SizeSelection system after Ampure bead purification. Before pooling, library quality was checked on a Bioanalyzer, concentration was measured with Qubit, and libraries were quantified with the Kapa Library Quantification kit. An Illumina HiSeq 2500 sequenced the libraries paired-end 2 x 150 bp. To increase sequence diversity, 25-30% phiX was spiked into each library pool. As for the authors' bioinformatics: The quality-filtered reads were processed with the UMI-based MiGEC pipeline, whose error correction step removed more than 90% of the raw TCR sequences. VDJ genes were aligned to IMGT germline references, and clonotypes were defined by unique CDR3 amino acid sequence plus V-J genes. VDJtools evaluated clonal expansion, Shannon diversity and CDR3 relatedness (CalcPairwiseDistances, ClusterSamples); CLCbio workbench built phylogenetic trees. Expanded clones were defined as having at least 8 unique UMIs, based on coefficient-of-variation modelling across technical triplicates. TCRdb reran the public reads through fastp at Q25 and MiXCR, keeping productive beta chains. Rows are combined by CDR3 protein, so each entry shows the most common genes and DNA. TCRdb, not the authors, supplied the V and J calls. This sample holds roughly 80,000 distinct CDR3 sequences; under 10% were observed only once. 1.5% to 2% of the sample comes from the top ten.

Blood bank volunteers in Maryland, USA served as the healthy controls. For the unsorted PBMC libraries, 2 million PBMCs were stored in RNAlater at -80 degrees C until RNA extraction and were used to generate the libraries. Peripheral blood underwent Ficoll-Hypaque density gradient centrifugation to isolate PBMCs, which were then cryopreserved in liquid nitrogen. The CDR3 has 17 amino acids, counting the end cysteine and phenylalanine. Only the CDR3 portion is preserved as DNA: 51 bases, with reading frame beginning at the first base. Here V drops 3 bases and J drops 7 bases, and the junction holds 12 bases not matched to any gene.

The source material was PBMCs. The V and J genes are TRBV12-3 or TRBV12-4 and TRBJ1-4, with 9 bases in between that match TRBD1. The clonotype originates from a man aged 45-60 years in good health. The DNA sequence is given as TGTGCCAGCAGTTTCCGGGACAGGGCGCCAGCGGGTGAAAAACTGTTTTTT. This codes for CASSFRDRAPAGEKLFF.